A selection of T cell receptor beta chains follows, all from one sample in a study of blood T cell repertoires in COVID-19. TCRdb's copy holds only in-frame clones and misses some; the assay was immunoSEQ multiplex PCR. The sample holds 240,000 or so clones, about 82% seen once. Input material: PBMCs or T cells enriched from blood (not recorded which). The receptors stem from a woman between 45 and 60 years old who had recovered from COVID-19. The CDR3 runs from the conserved cysteine through the conserved F or W. The D gene is left open where the match is weak. Rows give clone size only sometimes, using once, few, many, or a class for an expanded clone.

17,TRBJ1-5,TRBV5-5,-,-,CASSLAMTRGFNQPQHF,TGTGCCAGCAGCTTGGCAATGACACGGGGATTCAATCAGCCCCAGCATTTT
15,TRBJ2-1,TRBV5-5,-,TRBD2,CASSLGAGVINEQFF,TGTGCCAGCAGCTTGGGAGCGGGAGTGATAAATGAGCAGTTCTTC
10,TRBJ1-2,TRBV19,once,-,CASLLYGYTF,TGTGCCAGTTTACTCTATGGCTACACCTTC
14,TRBJ2-1,TRBV2,-,-,CASSATSGYNEQFF,TGTGCCAGCAGCGCGACGTCGGGGTACAATGAGCAGTTCTTC
17,TRBJ2-1,TRBV7-2,-,TRBD2,CASSRRASGGAFNEQFF,TGTGCCAGCAGCCGGCGCGCTAGCGGGGGGGCTTTTAATGAGCAGTTCTTC
13,TRBJ1-2,TRBV7-9,-,-,CASSLAQGYGYTF,TGTGCCAGCAGCTTAGCACAGGGCTATGGCTACACCTTC
14,TRBJ2-1,TRBV27,-,TRBD2,CASSLLAGIDEQFF,TGTGCCAGCAGTTTACTAGCGGGAATAGATGAGCAGTTCTTC
14,TRBJ1-1,TRBV15,-,-,CATSRGGWNTEAFF,TGTGCCACCAGCAGAGGCGGGTGGAACACTGAAGCTTTCTTT
12,TRBJ1-1,TRBV19,-,-,CATHIGEGKAFF,TGTGCCACCCACATTGGCGAGGGTAAAGCTTTCTTT
13,TRBJ1-1,TRBV12-5,-,-,CASESSSDTEAFF,TGTGCTAGTGAGAGCAGCAGCGACACTGAAGCTTTCTTT
15,TRBJ2-5,TRBV27,-,TRBD1,CASSRGTGGAETQYF,TGTGCCAGCAGTCGAGGGACAGGGGGCGCAGAGACCCAGTACTTC
14,TRBJ2-7,TRBV28,-,-,CASRPRGFTYEQYF,TGTGCCAGCAGGCCGCGGGGATTCACCTACGAGCAGTACTTC
16,TRBJ2-1,TRBV6-2/TRBV6-3,-,TRBD2,CASSYLGGTAPGEQFF,TGTGCCAGCAGTTATTTGGGGGGGACGGCTCCGGGTGAGCAGTTCTTC
14,TRBJ2-2,TRBV2,-,TRBD1,CASRGTGQTGELFF,TGTGCCAGCAGGGGGACAGGGCAGACCGGGGAGCTGTTTTTT
16,TRBJ1-1,TRBV24-1,-,TRBD1,CATKGQGERGNTEAFF,TGTGCCACCAAGGGACAGGGGGAGAGAGGGAACACTGAAGCTTTCTTT
15,TRBJ1-5,TRBV5-6,-,TRBD1,CASSHGQGGNQPQHF,TGTGCCAGCAGCCACGGACAGGGCGGCAATCAGCCCCAGCATTTT
15,TRBJ1-5,TRBV2,-,TRBD1,CASSETGSGNQPQHF,TGTGCCAGCAGCGAGACAGGGTCGGGGAATCAGCCCCAGCATTTT